The clone carrying this T cell receptor beta chain was seen a few times. Its matching antigen is unknown. The data were taken from a study of circulating and synovial CD4+ cells in juvenile arthritis. Whole-study findings and limits: Circulating pathogenic-like lymphocytes shared a substantially higher fraction of CDR3 sequences with synovium than bulk blood. CPL versus bulk CD4 samples: T cell genome counts differed by at least an order of magnitude. Vbeta family usage analysis did not detect the pathogenic-like versus bulk difference.

Only in-frame clones appear in the TCRdb table, and some are missing; sequencing was by immunoSEQ multiplex PCR. The data contain 14,000 or so clones, roughly 88% of them singletons. CDR1 MDHEN and CDR2 SYDVKM come from the germline V gene. This CDR3 contains 16 residues. The J segment lost 0 bases and the V segment lost 2 bases, leaving 4 bases of the junction unmatched. The clonotype originates from a human patient with juvenile idiopathic arthritis. Some clones in this sample may be carry-over from other donors' samples. Input material: CD4+ T cells from synovial fluid. The chain recombines TRBV28 with TRBJ2-1; TRBD2 matches 7 bases. The DNA for the CDR3 is TGTGCCAGCAGTTTACCACTAGCGACCTCCTACAATGAGCAGTTCTTC. Translating it yields CASSLPLATSYNEQFF. The full variable domain, rest sourced from reference TRBV28 and TRBJ2-1, is DVKVTQSSRYLVKRTGEKVFLECVQDMDHENMFWYRQDPGLGLRLIYFSYDVKMKEKGDIPEGYSVSREKKERFSLILESASTNQTSMYLCASSLPLATSYNEQFFGPGTRLTVL.